Shown below are 31 T cell receptor beta chains from a single sample sequenced in a study of blood T cells in healthy people across ages (dated by TCRdb to about 2015). Libraries were constructed by 5' RACE. Sequencing was carried out with an Illumina HiSeq 2500. A second PCR of about 6 to 11 cycles was performed with a sample-barcoded 5' primer and a J-beta primer mix. TCRdb reworked the public reads: Q25 trimming with fastp, MiXCR clone assembly, productive beta chains retained. Here each entry gathers all rows of one CDR3 protein and keeps the most common genes and DNA. This sample lists about 580,000 distinct CDR3 sequences; roughly 48% were detected once. The leading ten clones occupy under 30% of the sample. What was sequenced was blood. These receptors all stem from a man older than 75 in good health.

This clonotype turned up a few times. The chain combines TRBV14 with TRBJ2-1; TRBD2 matches 12 bases. The germline CDR1 and CDR2 sequences are SGHDN and FVKESK. J lost 12 bases, V lost 4 bases, and 7 bases had no gene match. This CDR3 has 14 residues. The CDR3 is CASSPLAGGRVQFF. The CDR3 DNA reads TGTGCCAGCAGCCCACTAGCGGGGGGTAGGGTGCAGTTCTTC.

The chain joins TRBV7-2 to TRBJ2-7; 7 bases agree with TRBD1. Germline V gene sequence: CDR1 SGHTA, CDR2 FQGNSA. The CDR3 is made up of 16 amino acids. J gave up 6 bases and V 1 base, and 12 bases lay outside the gene matches. The chain's CDR3 is CASSLEGARDLAEQYF. CDR3 nucleotides: TGTGCCAGCAGCTTAGAGGGGGCGAGGGATCTGGCCGAGCAGTACTTC.

This sequence joins TRBV20-1 and TRBJ2-5; 13 bases map to TRBD2. Looked up from germline, CDR1 is DFQATT and CDR2 is SNEGSKA (reference sequence). V was pared by 3 bases and J by 11 bases, with 18 bases of the junction left unmatched. This CDR3 has 17 amino acids. In DNA form, the CDR3 reads TGCAGTGCTAGGGACCCTCGGACTAGCGGGAGTATAGATGAGCAGTACTTC. This translates into CSARDPRTSGSIDEQYF.

This clonotype has more than one count but fewer than ten. The rearrangement joins TRBV5-1 to TRBJ2-7; D might be TRBD2 (6 bases). Germline V gives CDR1 SGHRS, CDR2 YFSETQ. Trimming removed 3 bases from V and 3 bases from J, with 10 bases in between. The CDR3 runs 13 residues. This CDR3 reads CASSSGSGYEQYF. The CDR3 DNA reads TGCGCCAGCAGCTCCGGTAGCGGCTACGAGCAGTACTTC.

This clonotype has just a few counts. This chain joins TRBV12-3 or TRBV12-4 and TRBJ1-2; D is uncertain. The ends were cut back, 2 bases at V and 7 bases at J, with 8 bases in the middle. The CDR3 has 12 amino acids. CDR3 sequence reads: CASSLSGRGYTF. CDR3 bases: TGTGCCAGCAGTTTATCAGGACGTGGCTACACCTTC.

This clonotype occurred a few times. This chain uses TRBV21-1 with TRBJ2-1; the table calls TRBD1, which could not be checked here. TRBV21-1 is a known pseudogene. This CDR3 contains 11 residues. The CDR3 DNA reads TGTGCCACAGGACAGGTAAATGAGCAGTTCTTC. It specifies CATGQVNEQFF.

This clonotype was seen a few times. The gene calls are TRBV4-3 and TRBJ2-4, with D maybe TRBD2 (7 bases). The germline CDR1 and CDR2 sequences are LGHNA and YSLEER. This CDR3 contains 21 residues. V lost 2 bases to trimming and J lost 3 bases, with 29 bases between them. The CDR3, as DNA: TGCGCCAGCAGCCAAAAGATAGGGGGAGGGGGACGGCTAACGGTCAAAAACATTCAGTACTTC. Its translation is CASSQKIGGGGRLTVKNIQYF.

This clonotype has at least ten counts. The V gene is TRBV20-1, the J gene TRBJ1-1; D unclear. The CDR3 runs to 14 residues. V was pared by 1 base and J by 2 bases, with 11 bases between. Germline CDR1 DFQATT, CDR2 SNEGSKA (reference sequence). Written as DNA, the CDR3 is TGCAGTGCTAGAGTTGGCGGGTCTAACACTGAAGCTTTCTTT. This translates into CSARVGGSNTEAFF.

The chain recombines TRBV20-1 with TRBJ2-7; D is unresolved. From germline, CDR1 is DFQATT and CDR2 SNEGSKA (reference sequence). V was pared by 6 bases and J by 3 bases, with 9 bases between. This CDR3 is built from 11 residues. The CDR3 spells CSAPDFYEQYF. CDR3 sequence (DNA): TGCAGTGCCCCCGACTTCTACGAGCAGTACTTC.

The chain uses TRBV29-1 and TRBJ2-7; the D is unclear. The CDR3 runs to 12 residues. Trimming removed 1 base at V and 2 bases at J, with 6 bases between. Per germline, CDR1 SQVTM and CDR2 ANQGSEA. For the CDR3, the DNA is TGCAGCGTTGAAGTCAGGCCCTACGAGCAGTACTTC. The encoded protein is CSVEVRPYEQYF.

This chain joins TRBV6-4 and TRBJ2-5; D tentatively reads TRBD1 or TRBD2 (5 bases each). The CDR3 contains 13 residues. Germline V lookup: CDR1 MRHNA, CDR2 SNTAGT. The germline V and J ends were trimmed by 6 bases and 5 bases, with 13 bases remaining between them. The CDR3 loop is CASSADRGETQYF. DNA of the CDR3: TGTGCCAGCAGCGCCGACAGAGGGGAGACCCAGTACTTC.

This clonotype was found many times. The chain carries TRBV7-6 and TRBJ2-5; possible D gene TRBD2, 5 bases. The CDR3 loop spans 14 amino acids. Germline CDR1 reads SGHVS; CDR2 reads FNYEAQ. V gave up 1 base and J gave up 1 base, with 7 bases separating them. CDR3 nucleotides: TGTGCCAGCAGCTTAGGACTACTCCAAGAGACCCAGTACTTC. This codes for CASSLGLLQETQYF.

The chain has TRBV27 and TRBJ2-7, with TRBD1 matching 7 bases. Germline CDR1 and CDR2: MNHEY and SMNVEV (reference sequence). V trimming: 6 bases; J trimming: 12 bases; junction bases outside the gene matches: 14. The CDR3 loop spans 13 amino acids. The CDR3 loop reads CASRGTDPTTRYF. The CDR3 region has the DNA TGTGCCAGCAGAGGGACAGATCCCACCACCAGGTACTTC.

Concerning this clonotype itself: A much larger clone sits a single nucleotide away, making a read error possible. The rearrangement joins TRBV6-6 to TRBJ2-7, with a tentative D call TRBD1 (6 bases). This CDR3 is 13 amino acids long. CDR1 is MNHNY, CDR2 SVGAGI, per germline (reference sequence). CDR3 DNA sequence: TGTGCCAGCGGTGGACAGTCCCCCTACGGGCAGTACTTC. The encoded protein is CASGGQSPYGQYF.

This sequence joins TRBV5-1 and TRBJ1-2, with D hard to call. CDR3 size: 14 residues. Per the germline V gene, CDR1 is SGHRS and CDR2 is YFSETQ. V gave up 4 bases and J gave up 8 bases, with 18 bases separating them. The CDR3 DNA reads TGCGCCAGCAGCGTTTATGAGGCCCTGGGCGGCTACACCTTC. Protein: CASSVYEALGGYTF.

The chain couples TRBV12-3 or TRBV12-4 to TRBJ2-7, with TRBD1 matching over 8 bases. Trimming removed 6 bases from V and 5 bases from J; junction bases left unmatched: 9. The CDR3 consists of 14 residues. In nucleotides, the CDR3 is TGTGCCAGCAGCTTTTCAGGGGGCTTGAACGAGCAGTACTTC. Translated: CASSFSGGLNEQYF.

The V gene is TRBV20-1, the J gene TRBJ2-3; 9 bases line up with TRBD1. V shed 5 bases and J 3 bases; nucleotides not matched to a gene: 9. The CDR3 totals 15 residues. The germline V gene encodes CDR1 DFQATT and CDR2 SNEGSKA (reference sequence). CDR3 in amino acids: CSASPGTGQTDTQYF. The CDR3 bases are TGCAGTGCTTCCCCCGGGACAGGGCAAACAGATACGCAGTATTTT.

This clonotype was seen more than once but under ten times. The rearrangement uses TRBV29-1 and TRBJ2-5; 7 bases match TRBD2. This CDR3 is 13 amino acids long. The V and J ends lost 1 base and 5 bases, in that order; junction bases with no gene match: 4. CDR1 is SQVTM, CDR2 ANQGSEA, per germline. The CDR3 region has the DNA TGCAGCGTTGAAGGGGGGGGAGTGGAGACCCAGTACTTC. Translation gives CSVEGGGVETQYF.

A note on this clonotype: This may be a read error: a much more frequent sequence differs by one nucleotide. The chain combines TRBV3-1 with TRBJ1-1; D might be TRBD1 (6 bases). The CDR3 contains 13 residues. CDR1 and CDR2 from the germline V gene are LGHDT and YNNKEL (reference sequence). CDR3 sequence: CASSQQGNTGAFF. The CDR3 DNA sequence: TGTGCCAGCAGCCAACAGGGGAACACTGGAGCTTTCTTT. The variable domain in full, with the rest retrieved from reference TRBV3-1 and TRBJ1-1, is DTAVSQTPKYLVTQMGNDKSIKCEQNLGHDTMYWYKQDSKKFLKIMFSYNNKELIINETVPNRFSPKSPDKAHLNLHINSLELGDSAVYFCASSQQGNTGAFFGQGTRLTVV.

This chain's CDR3 is CASSVDHLPSGGPLAKNIQYF. CDR3 nucleotides: TGTGCCAGCAGCGTAGACCACCTTCCCAGCGGGGGGCCGTTAGCCAAAAACATTCAGTACTTC. J is TRBJ2-4 and V is TRBV9; 9 bases match TRBD2. The CDR3 length is 21 residues. Trimming removed 0 bases from V and 0 bases from J; junction bases left unmatched: 16. Looked up from germline, CDR1 is SGDLS and CDR2 is YYNGEE.

This chain connects TRBV27 to TRBJ2-1; the D call may be TRBD1 or TRBD2 (6 bases each). The germline V gene has CDR1 MNHEY and CDR2 SMNVEV (reference sequence). V gave up 6 bases and J gave up 8 bases, with 14 bases separating them. The CDR3 has 13 amino acids. The CDR3 nucleotides are TGTGCCAGCAGCTGGGGTAGGGGGGATGAGCAGTTCTTC. It yields the protein CASSWGRGDEQFF.

V is TRBV20-1 and J is TRBJ2-7; TRBD2 matches 11 bases. Germline V lookup: CDR1 DFQATT, CDR2 SNEGSKA (reference sequence). This CDR3 has 15 amino acids. Trimming removed 2 bases from V and 7 bases from J; junction bases left unmatched: 10. The CDR3, as DNA: TGCAGTGCTAGACGTAGCGGGAGGGACTACAATGAGCAGTACTTC. Protein: CSARRSGRDYNEQYF.

This clonotype has a count of ten or more. The chain recombines TRBV7-9 with TRBJ2-7; perhaps TRBD1 as D (5 bases). Trimming left V 4 bases short and J 2 bases short, with 15 bases between. The CDR3 totals 15 residues. Per germline, CDR1 SEHNR and CDR2 FQNEAQ (reference sequence). This CDR3 is CASSSLGAGTYEQYF. CDR3 sequence (DNA): TGTGCCAGCAGCTCCCTTGGGGCAGGGACCTACGAGCAGTACTTC.

The V gene is TRBV20-1, the J gene TRBJ1-2, with D unresolved. Per the germline V gene, CDR1 is DFQATT and CDR2 is SNEGSKA (reference sequence). V shed 1 base and J shed 3 bases, with 18 bases lying between them. The CDR3 loop spans 16 amino acids. CDR3 sequence: CSARGAGGSADYGYTF. The CDR3 DNA sequence: TGCAGTGCTAGAGGCGCAGGCGGCTCCGCCGACTATGGCTACACCTTC.

The chain employs TRBV29-1 and TRBJ1-2, with 7 positions matching TRBD1. V shed 2 bases and J 8 bases; nucleotides not matched to a gene: 11. The germline V gene has CDR1 SQVTM and CDR2 ANQGSEA. The CDR3 is made up of 14 amino acids. DNA for the CDR3: TGCAGCGTTGAACCCGGGACAGCCTCTCGGGGCTACACCTTC. Protein: CSVEPGTASRGYTF.

This clonotype was counted only a few times. The chain uses TRBV7-3 and TRBJ2-1; weak D call: TRBD2 (7 bases). The CDR3 is 16 amino acids. The germline V gene encodes CDR1 SGHTA and CDR2 FQGTGA. The ends were cut back, 2 bases at V and 2 bases at J, with 13 bases in the middle. The CDR3 DNA follows: TGTGCCAGCAGCTTAGGGGAGGGGGGGACCTACAATGAGCAGTTCTTC. Protein sequence: CASSLGEGGTYNEQFF. Combining the CDR3 with reference TRBV7-3 and TRBJ2-1 gives the whole variable domain GAGVSQTPSNKVTEKGKYVELRCDPISGHTALYWYRQSLGQGPEFLIYFQGTGAADDSGLPNDRFFAVRPEGSVSTLKIQRTERGDSAVYLCASSLGEGGTYNEQFFGPGTRLTVL.

This clonotype was seen more than once but under ten times. V is TRBV12-3 or TRBV12-4 and J is TRBJ2-7; tentatively, D is TRBD1 (5 bases). V gave up 4 bases and J gave up 4 bases, with 20 bases separating them. The CDR3 spans 16 residues. The CDR3 is CASSSAPPDTAYEQYF. For the CDR3, the DNA is TGTGCCAGCAGTTCCGCCCCCCCGGACACCGCGTACGAGCAGTACTTC.

The chain recombines TRBV4-2 with TRBJ2-3, with 9 bases lining up with TRBD2. The CDR3 covers 18 residues. In germline, CDR1 is LGHNA, CDR2 YNFKEQ. V dropped 1 base and J dropped 0; count of bases not matched to a gene: 8. The CDR3 sequence is CASSQGLAESTSTDTQYF. The CDR3 DNA sequence: TGTGCCAGCAGCCAAGGACTAGCGGAGTCCACTAGCACAGATACGCAGTATTTT.

The chain couples TRBV15 to TRBJ2-5, with 9 bases matching TRBD1. V was clipped by 2 bases and J by 11 bases; unmatched bases: 12. CDR3 length equals 15 residues. Germline values: CDR1 LNHNV, CDR2 YYDKDF (reference sequence). The CDR3 DNA reads as TGTGCCACCAGCAGACCGGGACAGGGTTACAATGAGCAGTACTTC. Translated: CATSRPGQGYNEQYF.

The chain employs TRBV12-3 or TRBV12-4 and TRBJ2-1, with D uncertain. V gave up 4 bases and J gave up 9 bases, with 4 bases separating them. The CDR3 extends over 10 amino acids. In DNA form, the CDR3 reads TGTGCCAGCAGTTCGCGTGAGCAGTTCTTC. Protein: CASSSREQFF.

This clonotype has more than one count but fewer than ten. The chain couples TRBV21-1 to TRBJ2-5; the table's D call, TRBD1, was not checked against the DNA. The end of the DNA fits TRBJ2-7 better, so the J call may be wrong. TRBV21-1 is flagged as a pseudogene. The CDR3 contains 16 residues. For the CDR3, the DNA is TGTGCCAGCAGCACCTACGAAGGGGAGCCTAGGGACGAGCAGTACTTC. Translating it yields CASSTYEGEPRDEQYF.